The entry below describes one T cell receptor beta chain. Its target is not known. A FACSAria was used to sort CD4+ and CD8+ T cells. These cells came from PBMCs. The data are from a study of CD8+ T cells in alopecia areata. Whole-study results and caveats: In lesional scalp, particularly from alopecia totalis/universalis, clonality was higher than in normal scalp.

cDNA serving as the sequencing template came from extracted, reverse transcribed RNA. Here immunoSEQ multiplex PCR was the method, and the copy in TCRdb shows in-frame clones only, minus some. The data hold 110,000 or so clones, with 50% to 70% observed a single time. CDR3 length: 14 amino acids. Germline trimming cut 5 bases from V and 3 bases from J; bases unmatched to any gene: 1. Germline values: CDR1 SGHAT, CDR2 FQNNGV. Sequencing input: NKG2D-low CD8+ T cells sorted from blood. The chain employs TRBV11-2 and TRBJ2-5, with 12 bases that match TRBD2. The source is a human donor with alopecia areata. CDR3 protein: CASSRLAGEETQYF. CDR3 DNA sequence: TGTGCCAGCAGCCGACTAGCGGGAGAAGAGACCCAGTACTTC.